Here is one T cell receptor (beta chain) with its context. Its target is not known. The data were produced by immunoSEQ multiplex PCR, yet TCRdb's version contains in-frame clones alone and is incomplete. The profile shows fewer than 70,000 clones, approximately 90% of them singletons. This sample is part of a study of PD-1 blockade in classical Hodgkin lymphoma. Study results and caveats: CD8+ TCR diversity did not rise significantly by C4D1, unlike CD4+.

The CDR3 length is 15 residues. With 5 bases removed from V and 5 bases from J, the gap between germline ends came to 16 bases. Per the germline V gene, CDR1 is MDHEN and CDR2 is SYDVKM. In every patient, relapse followed autologous stem cell transplantation, while exposure to brentuximab vedotin differed. Classifying best responses yielded complete response, partial response or progressive disease. Source: peripheral blood mononuclear cells (PBMCs), taken before the second cycle of nivolumab. The V and J genes are TRBV28 and TRBJ2-1; D might be TRBD1 (6 bases). The clonotype originates from a human donor with classical Hodgkin lymphoma. The CDR3: CASSIISTGHNEQFF. CDR3 in DNA: TGTGCCAGCAGTATTATTTCAACAGGGCACAATGAGCAGTTCTTC.